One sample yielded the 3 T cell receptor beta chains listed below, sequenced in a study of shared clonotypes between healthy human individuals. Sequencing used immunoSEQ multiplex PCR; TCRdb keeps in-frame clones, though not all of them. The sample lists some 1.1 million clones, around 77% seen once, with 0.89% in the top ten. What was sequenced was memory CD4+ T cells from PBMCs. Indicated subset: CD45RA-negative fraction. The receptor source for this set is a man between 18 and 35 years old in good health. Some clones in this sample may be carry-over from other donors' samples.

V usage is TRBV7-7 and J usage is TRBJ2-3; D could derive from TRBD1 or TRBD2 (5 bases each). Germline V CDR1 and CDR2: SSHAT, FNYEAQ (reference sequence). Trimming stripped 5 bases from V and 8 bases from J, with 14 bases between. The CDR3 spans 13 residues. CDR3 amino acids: CASSRDGTGTQYF. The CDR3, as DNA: TGTGCCAGCAGCAGGGACGGTACGGGTACGCAGTATTTT. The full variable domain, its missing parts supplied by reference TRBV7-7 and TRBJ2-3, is GAGVSQSPRYKVTKRGQDVTLRCDPISSHATLYWYQQALGQGPEFLTYFNYEAQPDKSGLPSDRFSAERPEGSISTLTIQRTEQRDSAMYRCASSRDGTGTQYFGPGTRLTVL.

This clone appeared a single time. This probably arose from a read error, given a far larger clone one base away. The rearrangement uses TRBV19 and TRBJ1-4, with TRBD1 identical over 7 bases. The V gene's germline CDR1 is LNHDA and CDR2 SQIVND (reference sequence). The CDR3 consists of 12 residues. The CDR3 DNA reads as TGTGCCGGTAGTACCGGACAGGCCGGGCTGTTTTTT. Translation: CAGSTGQAGLFF.

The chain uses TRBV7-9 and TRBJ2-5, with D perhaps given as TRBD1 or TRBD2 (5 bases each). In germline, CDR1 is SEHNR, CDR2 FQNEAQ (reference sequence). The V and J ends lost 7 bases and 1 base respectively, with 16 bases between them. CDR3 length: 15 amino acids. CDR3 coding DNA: TGTGCCAGCATCCGAAATGGGGGATTCCAAGAGACCCAGTACTTC. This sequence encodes CASIRNGGFQETQYF.